This TCR beta chain was recovered during a study of regulatory T cells in long-lasting Graves disease. The study's findings and limits: There were preferences for TRBV28, TRBJ1-2 and TRBJ2-5 in persistent disease.

This clonotype was seen a few times. Its target is not known. Relying on iRepertoire HTBI primers and Arm-PCR of CDR3 regions, the team built TCR beta libraries. One entry per CDR3 protein, called by TCRdb with MiXCR from the multiplex PCR reads. The sample lists 350,000 to 450,000 distinct CDR3 sequences, about 23% occurring once. As for time point: persistent/refractory GD, antithyroid drugs over 5 years with positive TRAb. Generation of the TCR library employed RNA extracted from PBMCs. CDR1 and CDR2 (germline): MNHNS, SASEGT. The CDR3 is made up of 14 amino acids. The V gene lost 6 bases and the J gene lost 5 bases, with 17 bases spanning the gap.

J is TRBJ2-7 and V is TRBV6-1; D is unresolved. The clonotype comes from a woman in her 40s with Graves disease. Sequences were derived from peripheral blood mononuclear cells (PBMCs), sampled when the disease was refractory, from a patient treated with antithyroid drugs. The CDR3 reads CASRPPRPGNEQYF. Written as DNA, the CDR3 is TGTGCCAGCAGGCCCCCCCGCCCTGGGAACGAGCAGTACTTC.